This TCR beta chain was retrieved from a study of OX40 agonist ivuxolimab in advanced cancers. The V and J ends lost 7 bases and 2 bases respectively, with 9 bases between them. Germline V gene sequence: CDR1 MNHNS, CDR2 SASEGT. This CDR3 is 13 amino acids long. Clones were read by immunoSEQ multiplex PCR, and TCRdb kept only the in-frame ones, dropping some. The sample contains some 76,000 clones, about 93% of which appear only once. This clone turned up a few times. This clonotype was obtained from an adult with an advanced solid tumor such as melanoma, head and neck, liver or kidney cancer. The chain has TRBV6-1 and TRBJ1-5; possibly TRBD1 for D (5 bases). The input for sequencing was CD4+ or CD8+ T cells sorted from blood, taken in a trial of the OX40 agonist ivuxolimab. The CDR3 here is CASIAGGNQPQHF. Written as DNA, the CDR3 is TGTGCCAGCATTGCGGGGGGCAATCAGCCCCAGCATTTT.